What follows are 5 T cell receptor beta chains derived from one specimen sequenced in a study of cytomegalovirus exposure and HLA in healthy donors. PCR used 60 Vbeta primers and 13 Jbeta primers. Profiling relied on immunoSEQ multiplex PCR, and the TCRdb table lists in-frame clones only, not all of them. The data hold about 100,000 clones, with under 80% observed a single time. The sample taken for sequencing was PBMCs. These receptors all stem from a man aged 35 to 55 in good health and CMV-seropositive.

This sequence joins TRBV6-5 and TRBJ2-1; D possibly corresponds to TRBD2 (6 bases). In germline, CDR1 is MNHEY, CDR2 SVGAGI. This CDR3 contains 16 residues. The ends were cut back, 0 bases at V and 1 base at J, with 10 bases in the middle. For the CDR3, the DNA is TGTGCCAGCAGTTACTCTGGCGGGACTTCCTACAATGAGCAGTTCTTC. Its protein product is CASSYSGGTSYNEQFF.

This clone has a handful of counts. The rearrangement links TRBV4-1 to TRBJ1-6, with D uncertain. With 1 base removed from V and 11 bases from J, the gap between germline ends came to 12 bases. Germline CDR1 is MGHRA and CDR2 is YSYEKL. The CDR3 totals 14 residues. CDR3 DNA: TGCGCCAGCAGCCAAGGGTCAGGCCCCACACCCCTCCACTTT. This codes for CASSQGSGPTPLHF.

The sample holds a few counts of this clone. This rearrangement joins TRBV5-6 to TRBJ2-5; D is possibly TRBD1 (6 bases). V lost 0 bases and J 4 bases, leaving 7 bases between the germline ends. Germline CDR1 is SGHDT and CDR2 is YYEEEE. The CDR3 has 13 amino acids. The CDR3 DNA sequence: TGTGCCAGCAGCTTGGCAGGGGTAGAGACCCAGTACTTC. It translates to CASSLAGVETQYF.

In DNA, the CDR3 is TGTGCCAGTGGCATAGGGGGACTACGACAAGAGACCCAGTACTTC. This gives the protein CASGIGGLRQETQYF. The chain joins TRBV19 to TRBJ2-5; maybe TRBD2 (7 bases). CDR1 and CDR2 (germline): LNHDA, SQIVND (reference sequence). Trimming stripped 8 bases from V and 2 bases from J, with 18 bases between. The CDR3 extends over 15 amino acids.

The V and J genes are TRBV28 and TRBJ1-2; tentatively, D is TRBD1 (6 bases). CDR1 is MDHEN, CDR2 SYDVKM, per germline. The CDR3 totals 15 residues. V was trimmed by 6 bases and J by 3 bases, leaving 17 bases between them. As DNA, the CDR3 is TGTGCCAGCAGCAACGCAGGGGTTGGCGACTATGGCTACACCTTC. Translation: CASSNAGVGDYGYTF.